These T cell receptor beta chains were read from a single sample in a study of blood T cells in healthy people across ages. Via MiXCR, TCRdb re-called the 5' RACE reads, giving one row per CDR3 protein. The profile shows 1.5 million or so distinct CDR3 sequences, around 39% of them singletons. The material sequenced was blood. These receptors came from a woman younger than 35 in good health. Each CDR3 is given with its conserved first and last residue. The D gene is left open where the match is weak. Size is stated for part of the rows, as once, few or many counts, or as a class when the clone is expanded.

TRBJ2-1,TRBD2,TRBV6-6,few,TGTGCCAGCAGTTACTCGGGAACTAGCGGTCGCAATGAGCAGTTCTTC,CASSYSGTSGRNEQFF
TRBJ2-3,NA,TRBV24-1,NA,TGTGCCGCCAGTCGGTCTGCTAGCACAGATACGCAGTATTTT,CAASRSASTDTQYF
TRBJ2-1,NA,TRBV12-3/TRBV12-4,NA,TGTGCCAGCAGTTTTGGGCAGAAGGACAATGAGCAGTTCTTC,CASSFGQKDNEQFF
TRBJ2-7,NA,TRBV3-1,NA,TGTGCCAGCAGCCCCTACCCCGCTACCAGCTCCTACAATGAGCAGTACTTC,CASSPYPATSSYNEQYF
TRBJ2-7,NA,TRBV20-1,NA,TGCAGTGCTGAGGGGCAGCTATCTAACTACGAGCAGTACTTC,CSAEGQLSNYEQYF
TRBJ2-3,NA,TRBV4-1,few,TGCGCCAGCAGCTCCCGGCCGCTAAGGGAAGATACGCAGTATTTT,CASSSRPLREDTQYF
TRBJ2-5,TRBD2,TRBV6-2/TRBV6-3,few,TGTGCCAGCAGGCATAGCGGGGGGGCGTTCATCGAGACCCAGTACTTC,CASRHSGGAFIETQYF
TRBJ1-6,TRBD1,TRBV12-3/TRBV12-4,few,TGTGCCAGCAGTAACAACCTCGGACAGGGATATAATTCACCCCTCCACTTT,CASSNNLGQGYNSPLHF
TRBJ2-7,TRBD2,TRBV5-1,many,TGCGCCAGCAGCACAACTAGCGGGAGGGCATCCGAGCAGTACTTC,CASSTTSGRASEQYF
TRBJ2-1,NA,TRBV5-1,NA,TGCGCCAGCAGCGTGTATTTGGTTGATGAGCAGTTCTTC,CASSVYLVDEQFF
TRBJ1-2,NA,TRBV28,NA,TGTGCCAGCAGACGGCCCAACCCCTATGGCTACACCTTC,CASRRPNPYGYTF
TRBJ2-1,NA,TRBV30,few,TGTGCCTGGAGTTTATTACTCGGGGGACAGCCATACAATGAGCAGTTCTTC,CAWSLLLGGQPYNEQFF
TRBJ2-3,NA,TRBV7-6,few,TGTGCCAGCAGCCGCACCCTAGGGGGGGGCACAGATACGCAGTATTTT,CASSRTLGGGTDTQYF
TRBJ2-7,TRBD2,TRBV3-1,NA,TGTGCCAGCAGCCAAGACACCGTGATTAGCGGGAGCTCCTACGAGCAGTACTTC,CASSQDTVISGSSYEQYF
TRBJ2-7,NA,TRBV14,NA,TGTGCCAGCAGCCTGCTGGTTGATCCTCCCTACGAGCAGTACTTC,CASSLLVDPPYEQYF
TRBJ2-7,TRBD1,TRBV6-2/TRBV6-3,few,TGTGCCAGCAGTTTCAGACAGGGAGTCAACGAGCAGTACTTC,CASSFRQGVNEQYF
TRBJ2-5,TRBD2,TRBV20-1,once,TGCAGTGCTAGCGGGAGGGCCGAGGAGACCCAGTACTTC,CSASGRAEETQYF
TRBJ1-2,NA,TRBV21-1,few,TGTGCCAGCAGCAAAGTTCGGGGAGGCTACACCTTC,CASSKVRGGYTF
TRBJ2-1,TRBD1,TRBV29-1,few,TGCAGCGGCCTAATAACAAGAGGGGGCGCTGGGGTAGAGGATGAGCAGTTCTTC,CSGLITRGGAGVEDEQFF
TRBJ2-7,TRBD1,TRBV2,NA,TGTGCCGGCAGCTCCTGGACAGGGGGCAACGAGCAGTACTTC,CAGSSWTGGNEQYF
TRBJ2-7,NA,TRBV7-9,NA,TGTGCCAGCAGCGCTAGGGGTGCTGGGAGCTCCTACGAGCAGTACTTC,CASSARGAGSSYEQYF
TRBJ1-2,NA,TRBV20-1,NA,TGCAGTGCCAGCCAGACAGAAAACAATAACTATGGCTACACCTTC,CSASQTENNNYGYTF
TRBJ1-4,NA,TRBV7-9,NA,TGTGCCAGCAGCTCACAGGGTCCCAATGAAAAACTGTTTTTT,CASSSQGPNEKLFF
TRBJ2-7,NA,TRBV4-1,many,TGCGCCAGCAGCCAAGAAGGAAGGCAGGGAAGCTACGAGCAGTACTTC,CASSQEGRQGSYEQYF
TRBJ1-1,TRBD1,TRBV25-1,NA,TGTGCCAGCAGTGTCAGACAGGGTTGGGCCACTGAAGCTTTCTTT,CASSVRQGWATEAFF
TRBJ1-1,NA,TRBV20-1,NA,TGCAGTGCTAGATGGGGCATGATGAACACTGAAGCTTTCTTT,CSARWGMMNTEAFF
TRBJ1-4,TRBD1,TRBV12-3/TRBV12-4,NA,TGTGCCAGCAGTTCGGTAAACAGGGGCGAAAAACTGTTTTTT,CASSSVNRGEKLFF
TRBJ1-4,TRBD1,TRBV5-1,NA,TGCGCCAGCACCCTCAGACAGGGCCGATTGGGTGAAAAACTGTTTTTT,CASTLRQGRLGEKLFF
TRBJ1-2,NA,TRBV3-1,NA,TGTGCCAGCAGCCAAGAAACGCGGGCTGGGGGCTACACCTTC,CASSQETRAGGYTF
TRBJ2-2,TRBD2,TRBV29-1,NA,TGCAGCGCCATAATCGGGACTAGCTGGAGCACCGGGGAGCTGTTTTTT,CSAIIGTSWSTGELFF
TRBJ1-2,NA,TRBV29-1,NA,TGCAGCGTTGAAAGAGGCCTTAACTATGGCTACACCTTC,CSVERGLNYGYTF
TRBJ2-7,TRBD2,TRBV3-1,NA,TGTGCCAGCAGCCAAGTTCCCGGGAGGGCCCTGACTTCAATCGACAATGAGCAGTACTTC,CASSQVPGRALTSIDNEQYF
TRBJ2-4,TRBD1,TRBV4-2,NA,TGTGCCAGCAGCCAAGACCCGGGACAGGGGGCGAGGGACATTCAGTACTTC,CASSQDPGQGARDIQYF
TRBJ2-7,TRBD2,TRBV29-1,NA,TGCAGCGTCTTGGGTTCGGGAGGCCCCTCCGAGCAGTACTTC,CSVLGSGGPSEQYF
TRBJ2-5,NA,TRBV5-1,NA,TGCGCCAGCAGCTTGACAGTTGGTCAAGAGACCCGGTACTTC,CASSLTVGQETRYF
TRBJ2-7,NA,TRBV6-1,NA,TGTGCCAGCACTCCCGGGGAGGACACTACCTACGAGCAGTACTTC,CASTPGEDTTYEQYF
TRBJ2-3,TRBD2,TRBV20-1,few,TGCAGTGCTAATCGGGGCGGGGGGGGCTCATGGGATACGCAGTATTTT,CSANRGGGGSWDTQYF
TRBJ2-5,NA,TRBV7-7,NA,TGTGCTAGCAGCCGACTCGGCCAGGGACGCTCGGAGACCCAGTACTTC,CASSRLGQGRSETQYF
TRBJ1-5,NA,TRBV7-9,NA,TGTGCCAGCAGCCCGATTAGGTTCGGATATCAGCCCCAGCATTTT,CASSPIRFGYQPQHF
TRBJ1-1,TRBD1,TRBV10-3,NA,TGTGCCATAGGGACAGGACTGAACACTGAAGCTTTCTTT,CAIGTGLNTEAFF
TRBJ2-1,TRBD2,TRBV6-1,NA,TGTGCCAGCAGAGGATTAATCGGGGGGGCTGGATCCTACAATGAGCAGTTCTTC,CASRGLIGGAGSYNEQFF
TRBJ1-2,NA,TRBV4-1,NA,TGCGCCAGCAGCCAAGATTGGGCAGGGCGGGGCTACACCTTC,CASSQDWAGRGYTF
TRBJ1-1,TRBD1,TRBV11-2,NA,TGTGCCAGCAGCTACGAAGGACAGGGGGCGATCACTGAAGCTTTCTTT,CASSYEGQGAITEAFF
TRBJ2-5,NA,TRBV6-2/TRBV6-3,NA,TGTGCCAGCAGTTACCGGCCAGGCGGTTACAATGAGCAGTACTTC,CASSYRPGGYNEQYF
TRBJ2-1,NA,TRBV7-2,NA,TGTGCCAGCAGCTTAGGTGGGAGTCGGTACGAGCAGTTCTTC,CASSLGGSRYEQFF
TRBJ1-2,NA,TRBV9,few,TGTGCCAGCAGCGGACCAACAGGCCCGGGTGGCTACACCTTC,CASSGPTGPGGYTF
TRBJ2-7,NA,TRBV20-1,few,TGCAGTGCAGTTCCAGGGCGGAACGAGCAGTACTTC,CSAVPGRNEQYF
TRBJ1-1,NA,TRBV12-3/TRBV12-4,NA,TGTGCCAGCTACTGGGGGGTGGGGGGCACTGAAGCTTTCTTT,CASYWGVGGTEAFF
TRBJ2-3,TRBD2,TRBV11-1,NA,TGTGCCAGCAACTTGGTAGCGGGGTCTACAGATACGCAGTATTTT,CASNLVAGSTDTQYF
TRBJ2-6,NA,TRBV6-6,few,TGTGCCAGTTACAGGGCCGGGGCCAACGTCCTGACTTTC,CASYRAGANVLTF
TRBJ1-2,NA,TRBV15,few,TGTGCCACCAGCAGAGTTGGGGCGATAGGAGGCAGGGAACCCTATGGCTACACCTTC,CATSRVGAIGGREPYGYTF
TRBJ2-7,NA,TRBV9,few,TGTGCCAGCAGCTCCCGTGGGACGAACGCAGACGAGCAGTACTTC,CASSSRGTNADEQYF
TRBJ1-2,NA,TRBV6-6,few,TGTGCCAGCAGTAACAGGGTGGGCTATGGCTACACCTTC,CASSNRVGYGYTF
TRBJ2-3,NA,TRBV12-3/TRBV12-4,many,TGTGCCAGCAGTTTTGGGAGTAGCACAGATACGCAGTATTTT,CASSFGSSTDTQYF